Included here is one TCR beta chain sequence, with context. The entry originates in a study of blood T cell repertoires in COVID-19. Looking at the study overall: Specimens from acute and convalescent COVID-19 originated in the United States, Italy and Spain. The analysed material was cDNA or gDNA that came from T cells, B-cell-depleted T cells, or PBMCs.

Germline CDR1 is SGHVS and CDR2 is FNYEAQ. This CDR3 comprises 15 residues. Trimming took 4 bases from V and 1 from J; bases not matched to a gene: 2. Original analysis: It was from reference gene primer amplification that nucleated cell counts were estimated. Assay: immunoSEQ multiplex PCR; the TCRdb copy retains only in-frame clones and omits some. The D gene and trimming were derived from the DNA, and the V and J assignments and clone size from that table. The table lists about 80,000 clones, less than 85% of them singletons. The sequence derives from a man aged 70-80 years with active or convalescent COVID-19. Sequencing used peripheral blood. The chain joins TRBV7-6 to TRBJ2-2; 8 positions agree with TRBD1. CDR3: CASSSGQGNTGELFF. CDR3 in DNA: TGTGCCAGCAGCTCCGGACAGGGGAACACCGGGGAGCTGTTTTTT.